This TCR beta chain is from a study of CD8 T cells in Susac syndrome (dated by TCRdb to about 2019). Broadly, across the study: The study used repertoire sequencing to test whether antigen drove CD8+ T cell activation and differentiation in Susac syndrome. CD8+ T cell repertoire clonality was compared between some 13 healthy donors, approximately 14 Susac syndrome patients and some 15 multiple sclerosis patients. Beyond this particular receptor, the publication reports: The study acknowledged that relatively few individuals were included in the TCR sequencing and HLA analysis.

Reading from cysteine to phenylalanine, the CDR3 counts 17 amino acids. Only the CDR3 region is kept as DNA, spanning 51 bases read in frame from base 1. CDR1 SGHVS and CDR2 FQNEAQ are derived from the germline V gene. Compared with germline, V lacks 5 bases and J lacks 2 bases; bases without a gene match: 13. Comments on this clonotype: Its antigen is still unknown. Per-nucleotide qualities are absent, and no much larger clonotype sits a single base away.

RNA was extracted using the RNeasy kit, and about 0.45 to 1 ug of the RNA was reverse transcribed with random hexamers. The immunoSEQ multiplex PCR assay, which covers 54 Vbeta and 13 Jbeta segments, was used to amplify TCR beta CDR3 regions. PCR amplification bias was corrected using a synthetic template baseline for primer optimization and computational correction. In the source study's methods: Reads were annotated to V, D and J genes according to IMGT and were analyzed with immunoSEQ Analyzer, with only productive sequences retained. To calculate clonality, Shannon entropy was normalized by log2 of the number of productive unique sequences and then subtracted from one. For each patient and control, public and private clones were evaluated within the 100 most prevalent clones. Clones were defined as Susac-specific if absent from the healthy and MS cohorts, from around 1,000 published viral clones and from other ImmuneACCESS disease sequences. The raw public reads went through TCRdb reprocessing: fastp at Q25, MiXCR clone calling, in-frame beta chains kept. Merged by CDR3 protein, the rows form single entries marked with the most common genes and DNA. For this entry, the V and J calls and clone size follow TCRdb and not the study's own pipeline. This sample is represented by about 26,000 distinct CDR3 sequences; roughly 92% of them were singletons. The top ten constitute about 0.26% of the sample.

High-throughput TCR beta sequencing profiled peripheral blood CD8+ and CD4+ T cells from healthy donors, Susac syndrome patients and multiple sclerosis patients. The healthy donors served as controls matched for age and sex. Bulk CD8+ and CD4+ T cells were purified by magnetic negative isolation, whereas CD8+ TEMRA cells were enriched by FACS. Blood was collected in EDTA tubes and processed within 24 hours, with PBMCs isolated through density gradient centrifugation. PBMCs intended for TCR sequencing were cryopreserved in liquid nitrogen and were subsequently thawed in a 37 degrees C water bath. The sorted or isolated CD4+, CD8+ and CD8+ TEMRA cells reached a purity of at least 90%.

This chain joins TRBV7-8 to TRBJ2-5; TRBD1 matches 8 bases in the middle. The receptor was derived from a human donor in good health. The material sequenced was CD8+ T cells from PBMCs. The CDR3 is CASSLGVRDRGQETQYF. The DNA sequence is TGTGCCAGCAGCCTAGGGGTTCGAGACAGGGGACAAGAGACCCAGTACTTC. The CDR3, completed at both ends by the reference TRBV7-8 and TRBJ2-5 genes, gives the full variable domain GAGVSQSPRYKVAKRGQDVALRCDPISGHVSLFWYQQALGQGPEFLTYFQNEAQLDKSGLPSDRFFAERPEGSVSTLKIQRTQQEDSAVYLCASSLGVRDRGQETQYFGPGTRLLVL.